The next 17 T cell receptor beta chains were all read from a single sample in a study of blood T cell repertoires in COVID-19. Only in-frame clones appear in the TCRdb table, and some are missing; sequencing was by immunoSEQ multiplex PCR. The table lists 320,000 or so clones, roughly 87% of them singletons. Material for sequencing was PBMCs or T cells enriched from blood (not recorded which). All receptors derive from a woman in her thirties who had recovered from COVID-19.

The chain links TRBV30 to TRBJ1-2, with 7 bases aligning to TRBD1. Losses at the gene ends were 0 bases for V and 2 bases for J; bases not matched to a gene: 6. This CDR3 contains 15 residues. Germline CDR1 and CDR2: GTSNPN and SVGIG (reference sequence). The CDR3 sequence: CAWSVGKGANYGYTF. In DNA, the CDR3 is TGTGCCTGGAGTGTTGGAAAGGGGGCCAACTATGGCTACACCTTC.

V gene TRBV24-1 combines with J gene TRBJ2-1, with D perhaps TRBD1 (6 bases). Per germline, CDR1 KGHDR and CDR2 SFDVKD. Trimming took 6 bases from V and 3 from J, leaving 11 bases between them. This CDR3 is built from 14 residues. DNA of the CDR3: TGTGCCACCAGTTCGACAGGACTCTACAATGAGCAGTTCTTC. Translating gives CATSSTGLYNEQFF.

The rearrangement joins TRBV13 to TRBJ2-5; D may be TRBD1 (6 bases). The germline V gene has CDR1 PRHDT and CDR2 FYEKMQ (reference sequence). The CDR3 contains 13 residues. The V end was cut by 6 bases, the J end by 3 bases, with 11 bases between. The CDR3 nucleotides read TGTGCCAGCAGGCAACAGGGTGAAGAGACCCAGTACTTC. Translation: CASRQQGEETQYF.

The chain is built from TRBV18 and TRBJ1-1; 11 nucleotides align to TRBD1. The germline gives CDR1 KGHSH, CDR2 LQKENI. The CDR3 sequence is 17 residues long. V was clipped by 3 bases and J by 0 bases; unmatched bases: 6. CDR3 coding DNA: TGTGCCAGCTCACCCTGGACAGGGGGCGGTGTGAACACTGAAGCTTTCTTT. It codes for CASSPWTGGGVNTEAFF.

This clone appeared once. The V gene is TRBV6-5, the J gene TRBJ1-3; TRBD1 might be the D (6 bases). Looked up from germline, CDR1 is MNHEY and CDR2 is SVGAGI. This CDR3 spans 15 amino acids. V shed 0 bases and J shed 6 bases, with 12 bases lying between them. The CDR3 loop is CASSYSPGQQNTIYF. In DNA, the CDR3 is TGTGCCAGCAGTTACTCCCCCGGACAGCAAAACACCATATATTTT.

V is TRBV7-9 and J is TRBJ2-3; TRBD1 is a possible D gene (5 bases). V shed 3 bases and J shed 1 base, with 11 bases lying between them. CDR3 length: 15 residues. CDR1 SEHNR and CDR2 FQNEAQ come from the germline V gene (reference sequence). The CDR3 DNA is TGTGCCAGCAGCTTTCTACAGGCCGGCACAGATACGCAGTATTTT. This translates into CASSFLQAGTDTQYF. The full variable domain, completed using reference TRBV7-9 and TRBJ2-3, is DTGVSQNPRHKITKRGQNVTFRCDPISEHNRLYWYRQTLGQGPEFLTYFQNEAQLEKSRLLSDRFSAERPKGSFSTLEIQRTEQGDSAMYLCASSFLQAGTDTQYFGPGTRLTVL.

V gene TRBV14 combines with J gene TRBJ2-7, with 9 bases aligning to TRBD1. This CDR3 contains 16 residues. CDR1 is SGHDN and CDR2 is FVKESK in the germline V gene. V dropped 1 base and J dropped 6; count of bases not matched to a gene: 10. CDR3 nucleotides: TGTGCCAGCAGCCAAGGGAAGGGGACAGGGTGGGGCGAGCAGTACTTC. It codes for CASSQGKGTGWGEQYF.

V and J are TRBV29-1 and TRBJ1-2; 10 nucleotides line up with TRBD1. This CDR3 comprises 13 residues. Germline values: CDR1 SQVTM, CDR2 ANQGSEA. The trim removed 3 bases at V and 8 bases at J, leaving 6 bases unmatched. CDR3 coding DNA: TGCAGCGTTGACGGGACAGGGGTTAGCGGCTACACCTTC. Its translation: CSVDGTGVSGYTF.

The CDR3 nucleotides are TGTGCCAGCAGTTTTTCCCCTACGGAGCAGTACTTC. Translation: CASSFSPTEQYF. The V and J genes are TRBV12-3 or TRBV12-4 and TRBJ2-7; D gene uncertain. Trimming removed 3 bases from V and 7 bases from J, with 10 bases in between. CDR3 length: 12 residues.

For the CDR3, the DNA is TGTGCCAGCAGCCCACCCCGGGAGACGATCTATGGCTACACCTTC. It specifies CASSPPRETIYGYTF. The chain has TRBV7-9 and TRBJ1-2; D remains unclear. CDR3 size: 15 residues. Deletions cut 5 bases from V and 4 bases from J, with 17 bases between. Germline values: CDR1 SEHNR, CDR2 FQNEAQ (reference sequence).

V usage is TRBV5-1 and J usage is TRBJ1-2, with 7 nucleotides matching TRBD1. Germline V gene sequence: CDR1 SGHRS, CDR2 YFSETQ. J was trimmed by 1 base and V by 3 bases; bases with no gene match: 15. This CDR3 region has 18 residues. This chain's CDR3 is CASSSWDSFALYNYGYTF. The CDR3 DNA reads TGCGCCAGCAGCTCCTGGGACAGCTTCGCCCTTTATAACTATGGCTACACCTTC.

This clone was recorded once. The chain is built from TRBV28 and TRBJ1-2; 7 positions match TRBD1. Germline lookup yields CDR1 MDHEN and CDR2 SYDVKM. The CDR3 consists of 12 residues. The J segment lost 13 bases and the V segment lost 2 bases, leaving 7 bases of the junction unmatched. CDR3 sequence reads: CASSLIQGIITF. CDR3 coding DNA: TGTGCCAGCAGTTTAATACAGGGGATTATCACCTTC.

This clone was found once. The chain uses TRBV12-3 or TRBV12-4 and TRBJ1-2; no firm D call. The CDR3 spans 13 residues. The V end lost 3 bases, the J end lost 8 bases, and 13 bases lay between the germline ends. CDR3: CASSLDSAGGYTF. The CDR3 DNA reads TGTGCCAGCAGTTTGGATTCAGCGGGAGGCTACACCTTC.

The rearrangement uses TRBV18 and TRBJ1-6; maybe TRBD1 (5 bases). V lost 4 bases to trimming and J lost 5 bases, with 12 bases between them. This CDR3 region has 15 residues. The germline V gene has CDR1 KGHSH and CDR2 LQKENI. CDR3 in DNA: TGTGCCAGCTCACTCCAGGGAGGGGATAATTCACCCCTCCACTTT. Translated, it gives CASSLQGGDNSPLHF.

V gene TRBV4-1 combines with J gene TRBJ1-4, with D possibly being TRBD1 (6 bases). Germline loops: CDR1 MGHRA, CDR2 YSYEKL. Trimming left V 0 bases short and J 6 bases short, with 14 bases between. CDR3 length equals 16 residues. CDR3 amino acids: CASSQDLGTPYEKLFF. The CDR3 region has the DNA TGCGCCAGCAGCCAAGATTTAGGGACACCTTATGAAAAACTGTTTTTT.

CDR3 sequence: CASSDRYNPYEQYF. DNA for the CDR3: TGTGCCAGCAGCGACAGGTATAACCCCTACGAGCAGTACTTC. The chain couples TRBV6-5 to TRBJ2-7, with a possible D match to TRBD1 (6 bases). This CDR3 region has 14 residues. From germline, CDR1 is MNHEY and CDR2 SVGAGI. The germline V and J ends were trimmed by 6 bases and 2 bases, with 14 bases remaining between them.

The gene calls are TRBV21-1 and TRBJ2-4; the table's TRBD1 call for D was not verified on the DNA. TRBV21-1 is listed as a pseudogene. The CDR3 is 16 residues long. The CDR3 sequence is CASSNLDRDAKNIQYF. CDR3 DNA: TGTGCCAGCAGCAACCTGGACAGGGATGCCAAAAACATTCAGTACTTC.